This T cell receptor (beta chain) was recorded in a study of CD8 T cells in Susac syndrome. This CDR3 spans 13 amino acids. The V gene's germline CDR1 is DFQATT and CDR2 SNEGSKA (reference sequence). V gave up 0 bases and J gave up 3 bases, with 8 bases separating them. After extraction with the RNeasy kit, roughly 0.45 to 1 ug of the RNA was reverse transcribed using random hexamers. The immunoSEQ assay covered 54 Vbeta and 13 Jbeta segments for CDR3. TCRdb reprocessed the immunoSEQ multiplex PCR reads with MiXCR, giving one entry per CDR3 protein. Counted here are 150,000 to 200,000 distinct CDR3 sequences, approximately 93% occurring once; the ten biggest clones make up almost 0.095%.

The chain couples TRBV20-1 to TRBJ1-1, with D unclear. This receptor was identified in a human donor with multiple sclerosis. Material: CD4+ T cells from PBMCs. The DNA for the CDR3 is TGCAGTGCTAGAGATGATCCGGACACTGAAGCTTTCTTT. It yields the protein CSARDDPDTEAFF.